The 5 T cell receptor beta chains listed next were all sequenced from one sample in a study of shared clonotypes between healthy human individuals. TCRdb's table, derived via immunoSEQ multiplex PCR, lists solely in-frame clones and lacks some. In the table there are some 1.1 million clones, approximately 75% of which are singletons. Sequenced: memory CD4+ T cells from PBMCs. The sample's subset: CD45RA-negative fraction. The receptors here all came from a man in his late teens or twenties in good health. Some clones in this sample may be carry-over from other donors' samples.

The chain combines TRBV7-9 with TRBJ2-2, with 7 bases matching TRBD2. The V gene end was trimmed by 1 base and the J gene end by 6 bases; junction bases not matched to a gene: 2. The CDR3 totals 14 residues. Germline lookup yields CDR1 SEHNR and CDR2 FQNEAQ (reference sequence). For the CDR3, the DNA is TGTGCCAGCAGCTTAGAGGGGAGGGCCGGGGAGCTGTTTTTT. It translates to CASSLEGRAGELFF.

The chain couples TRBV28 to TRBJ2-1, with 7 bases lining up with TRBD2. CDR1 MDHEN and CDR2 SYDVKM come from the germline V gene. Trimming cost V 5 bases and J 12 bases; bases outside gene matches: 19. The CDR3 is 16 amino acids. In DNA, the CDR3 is TGTGCCAGCAGTCCTTCGAGGGCGGGAGATCTTGGGGTGCAGTTCTTC. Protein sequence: CASSPSRAGDLGVQFF.

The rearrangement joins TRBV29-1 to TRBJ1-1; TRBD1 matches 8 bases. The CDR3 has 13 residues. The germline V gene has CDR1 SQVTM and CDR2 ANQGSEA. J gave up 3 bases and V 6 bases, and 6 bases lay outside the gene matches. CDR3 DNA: TGCAGCGTCAGGGGGCGCTTCGACACTGAAGCTTTCTTT. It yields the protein CSVRGRFDTEAFF.

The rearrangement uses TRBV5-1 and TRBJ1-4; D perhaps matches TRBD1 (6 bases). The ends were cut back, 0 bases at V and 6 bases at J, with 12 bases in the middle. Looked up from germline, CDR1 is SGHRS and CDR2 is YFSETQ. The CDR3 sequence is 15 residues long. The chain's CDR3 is CASSLAGQPDEKLFF. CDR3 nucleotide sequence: TGCGCCAGCAGCTTGGCCGGACAGCCTGATGAAAAACTGTTTTTT.

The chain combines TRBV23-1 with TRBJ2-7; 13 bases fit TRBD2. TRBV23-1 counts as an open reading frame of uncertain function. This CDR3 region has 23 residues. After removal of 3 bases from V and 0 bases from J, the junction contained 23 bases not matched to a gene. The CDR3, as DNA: TGCGCCAGCAGTCATCCGGGACATTGGACTAGCGGGAGCAACCCGTCCTCCTCCTACGAGCAGTACTTC. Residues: CASSHPGHWTSGSNPSSSYEQYF.